This T cell receptor (beta chain) was recorded in a study of T cells of healthy individuals. MiXCR, applied by TCRdb to the 5' RACE reads, yields one record per CDR3 protein. The sample shows about 57,000 distinct CDR3 sequences, 16% of them seen only once. Germline values: CDR1 WSHSY, CDR2 SAAADI. The CDR3 contains 15 residues. The ends lost 4 bases at V and 4 bases at J; junction bases unmatched: 7. This TCR derives from a human donor in good health. The chain employs TRBV10-2 and TRBJ2-1; 7 bases align to TRBD2. The DNA for the CDR3 is TGCGCCAGCAGTGTTAGACTAGCCTATTACAATGAGCAGTTCTTC. Its protein product is CASSVRLAYYNEQFF.